Listed below are T cell receptor beta chains from one sample, sequenced in a study of T cells in Graves' hyperthyroidism and ophthalmopathy. TCRdb ran MiXCR on the multiplex PCR reads and lists one entry per CDR3 protein. Among about 480,000 distinct CDR3 sequences listed, about an eighth were seen once. Sequencing used blood. These receptors were taken from a woman between 18 and 29 years old with Graves' hyperthyroidism. Both conserved end residues are part of each CDR3. A D gene is named only where the DNA matches it firmly. Size is omitted from some rows. Given values are once, few, many or a class for expanded clones.

. TRBJ2-1 TRBV7-2 few CASSPLTESSYNEQFF TGTGCCAGCAGCCCATTGACAGAGTCCTCCTACAATGAGCAGTTCTTC
. TRBJ2-1 TRBV7-6 many CASSLASPDSYNEQFF TGTGCCAGCAGCTTGGCTAGCCCCGACTCCTACAATGAGCAGTTCTTC
. TRBJ1-1 TRBV6-1 many CASRQGSTEAFF TGTGCCAGCAGGCAGGGGAGCACTGAAGCTTTCTTT
. TRBJ2-2 TRBV19 . CASSIGNTNTGELFF TGTGCCAGTAGTATTGGGAACACGAACACCGGGGAGCTGTTTTTT
. TRBJ2-2 TRBV11-2 many CASSLDGPGELFF TGTGCCAGCAGCTTAGATGGGCCCGGGGAGCTGTTTTTT
. TRBJ2-7 TRBV10-3 . CAISENRDSYEQYF TGTGCCATCAGTGAGAACAGGGACTCCTACGAGCAGTACTTC
. TRBJ2-7 TRBV7-3 few CASSFTGSNEQYF TGTGCCAGCAGCTTTACAGGGAGCAACGAGCAGTACTTC
TRBD1 TRBJ2-1 TRBV9 . CASSVAVDPGQVVKNEQFF TGTGCCAGCAGCGTAGCTGTCGACCCAGGACAGGTAGTTAAGAATGAGCAGTTCTTC
TRBD1 TRBJ1-5 TRBV12-3/TRBV12-4 many CASRSTGAGGNQPQHF TGTGCCAGCAGATCGACAGGGGCCGGGGGCAATCAGCCCCAGCATTTT
. TRBJ2-2 TRBV2 . CASNLVRETGELFF TGTGCCAGCAATCTGGTCCGGGAAACCGGGGAGCTGTTTTTT
TRBD2 TRBJ2-1 TRBV5-8 many CASSLIAGANNEQFF TGTGCCAGCAGCTTGATAGCGGGAGCTAACAATGAGCAGTTCTTC
. TRBJ2-2 TRBV12-3/TRBV12-4 . CASSSRINTGELFF TGTGCCAGCAGCTCCAGGATAAACACCGGGGAGCTGTTTTTT
TRBD1 TRBJ2-1 TRBV3-1 . CASRAGGYNEQFF TGTGCCAGCAGGGCAGGGGGCTACAATGAGCAGTTCTTC
TRBD2 TRBJ2-7 TRBV11-2 many CASSLSAGGFYEQYF TGTGCCAGCAGCCTGTCCGCGGGAGGGTTCTACGAGCAGTACTTC
TRBD1 TRBJ2-5 TRBV10-1 . CASSDAPGQRGETQYF TGCGCCAGCAGTGATGCCCCGGGACAGCGTGGAGAGACCCAGTACTTC
. TRBJ2-3 TRBV6-9 few CASSYIGGSTDTQYF TGTGCCAGCAGTTACATCGGCGGGAGCACAGATACGCAGTATTTT
TRBD1 TRBJ1-1 TRBV20-1 many CSANEGAPNTEAFF TGCAGTGCAAACGAGGGGGCACCGAACACTGAAGCTTTCTTT
. TRBJ2-7 TRBV20-1 . CSASKADEQYF TGCAGTGCTAGTAAGGCAGACGAGCAGTACTTC
. TRBJ1-2 TRBV12-3/TRBV12-4 . CASSLSEGTGYTF TGTGCCAGCAGTTTATCGGAGGGAACAGGCTACACCTTC
TRBD1 TRBJ1-2 TRBV7-8 few CASRSGLTGGEFGYTF TGTGCCAGCAGATCCGGCCTGACAGGGGGCGAATTTGGCTACACCTTC
. TRBJ2-7 TRBV20-1 many CSATGHHPTYEQYF TGCAGTGCTACTGGACACCACCCAACCTACGAGCAGTACTTC
. TRBJ2-3 TRBV6-1 many CASSIASASTDTQYF TGTGCCAGCAGTATAGCGAGCGCCAGCACAGATACGCAGTATTTT
TRBD2 TRBJ2-1 TRBV19 many CASISRTSGRVNEQFF TGTGCCAGTATTTCCCGGACTAGCGGGAGAGTCAATGAGCAGTTCTTC
. TRBJ1-5 TRBV6-5 . CASSYGWDSNQPQHF TGTGCCAGCAGTTACGGATGGGATAGCAATCAGCCCCAGCATTTT
TRBD2 TRBJ2-3 TRBV9 few CASSVVAGGLTDTQYF TGTGCCAGCAGCGTAGTAGCGGGAGGGCTCACAGATACGCAGTATTTT
. TRBJ1-5 TRBV7-2 . CASSFPSGREQPQHF TGTGCCAGCAGTTTCCCCAGTGGAAGGGAACAGCCCCAGCATTTT
. TRBJ2-5 TRBV19 many CASALSSGLLETQYF TGTGCCAGCGCACTTTCGTCAGGCCTACTGGAGACCCAGTACTTC
TRBD2 TRBJ2-1 TRBV5-1 . CASSIGTSGRRGNEQFF TGCGCCAGCAGCATAGGGACTAGCGGGAGGAGGGGCAATGAGCAGTTCTTC
. TRBJ2-3 TRBV20-1 many CSARIGTTDTQYF TGCAGTGCTAGGATCGGGACCACAGATACGCAGTATTTT
. TRBJ2-3 TRBV2 many CASRTAADTQYF TGTGCCAGCCGGACCGCTGCGGATACGCAGTATTTT
TRBD1 TRBJ2-1 TRBV12-3/TRBV12-4 few CASRPWTGLNEQFF TGTGCCAGCAGACCTTGGACAGGGTTGAATGAGCAGTTCTTC
. TRBJ2-6 TRBV6-1 . CASSPIGGISGANVLTF TGTGCCAGCAGTCCTATTGGGGGGATCTCTGGGGCCAACGTCCTGACTTTC
. TRBJ2-4 TRBV3-1 many CASRGLAKNIQYF TGTGCCAGCCGGGGGCTAGCCAAAAACATTCAGTACTTC
TRBD2 TRBJ2-1 TRBV29-1 few CSVRGGGNEQFF TGCAGCGTGAGGGGCGGGGGCAATGAGCAGTTCTTC
TRBD2 TRBJ2-1 TRBV3-1 many CASSRFSGRGSNEQFF TGTGCCAGCAGCCGATTCAGCGGGAGGGGGTCCAATGAGCAGTTCTTC
. TRBJ1-6 TRBV5-1 many CASSPEGAEYSPLHF TGCGCCAGCAGCCCCGAGGGCGCTGAGTATTCACCCCTCCACTTT
TRBD2 TRBJ2-7 TRBV28 many CASRLSGSYSYEQYF TGTGCCAGCAGGCTGAGCGGGAGCTACTCCTACGAGCAGTACTTC
TRBD2 TRBJ2-1 TRBV11-2 . CASSSGLAGARSYNEQFF TGTGCCAGCAGCTCGGGACTAGCGGGAGCTCGGTCCTACAATGAGCAGTTCTTC
. TRBJ1-5 TRBV20-1 few CSASRVDQPQHF TGCAGTGCTAGCCGGGTGGATCAGCCCCAGCATTTT
. TRBJ1-5 TRBV27 many CASREGDQPQHF TGTGCCAGCCGGGAGGGAGATCAGCCCCAGCATTTT
. TRBJ1-1 TRBV19 many CASNYGVGAEAFF TGTGCCAGTAATTATGGGGTGGGAGCTGAAGCTTTCTTT
TRBD2 TRBJ2-1 TRBV6-1 . CASITSSGYNEQFF TGTGCCAGCATCACATCTAGCGGATACAATGAGCAGTTCTTC
TRBD1 TRBJ1-1 TRBV2 many CASTYRGLNTEAFF TGTGCCAGCACCTACAGGGGCTTAAACACTGAAGCTTTCTTT
. TRBJ2-5 TRBV7-9 many CASSRPSKETQYF TGTGCCAGCAGCCGCCCGTCAAAAGAGACCCAGTACTTC
. TRBJ2-6 TRBV6-1 many CASSEGPPSGANVLTF TGTGCCAGCAGTGAAGGTCCACCCTCTGGGGCCAACGTCCTGACTTTC
. TRBJ2-7 TRBV2 . CASSEATGGYNEQYF TGTGCCAGCAGTGAAGCGACCGGAGGTTATAACGAGCAGTACTTC
. TRBJ1-1 TRBV4-1 . CANSLPRQGRTEAFF TGCGCCAACAGCCTCCCCAGGCAGGGGAGAACTGAAGCTTTCTTT
. TRBJ1-1 TRBV18 . CASSPLGAEAFF TGTGCCAGCTCACCCTTGGGCGCTGAAGCTTTCTTT
. TRBJ1-1 TRBV20-1 few CSARRQNTEAFF TGCAGTGCTAGGCGGCAGAACACTGAAGCTTTCTTT
TRBD1 TRBJ2-7 TRBV9 many CASSAWDSDSYEQYF TGTGCCAGCAGCGCGTGGGACAGTGACTCCTACGAGCAGTACTTC
. TRBJ1-1 TRBV20-1 few CSTSRSHLNTEAFF TGCAGTACTAGCAGATCACATTTGAACACTGAAGCTTTCTTT